The sequence of this T cell receptor (beta chain) was determined in a study of T cells in Graves' hyperthyroidism and ophthalmopathy. Study in general: Staff took peripheral blood when the initial diagnosis was made, before any treatment began.

Diagnosis relied on clinical symptoms, serum thyroxine and TRAb, thyroid ultrasound and orbital computed tomography. PBMCs stemmed from around 10 ml fresh peripheral blood. The CDR3 regions of TCR beta were amplified from RNA transcripts. Researchers ran a first-round RT-PCR on the TCR CDR3 using the HTBI primer set. TCRdb passed the multiplex PCR reads through MiXCR, listing each CDR3 protein once. The sample consists of approximately 370,000 distinct CDR3 sequences, about 16% of them appearing once. The sample holds many counts of this clonotype. Trimming removed 5 bases from V and 5 bases from J, with 19 bases in between. There are 15 residues in the CDR3. CDR1 is MNHNS and CDR2 is SASEGT in the germline V gene.

The chain has TRBV6-1 and TRBJ2-7; a possible D gene is TRBD2 (5 bases). This clonotype originated in a woman aged 25-40 years with Graves' hyperthyroidism. The sample consisted of blood. CDR3 in DNA: TGTGCCAGCAGTTTCGGTAGCGATTATGTCCACGAGCAGTACTTC. Protein sequence: CASSFGSDYVHEQYF.